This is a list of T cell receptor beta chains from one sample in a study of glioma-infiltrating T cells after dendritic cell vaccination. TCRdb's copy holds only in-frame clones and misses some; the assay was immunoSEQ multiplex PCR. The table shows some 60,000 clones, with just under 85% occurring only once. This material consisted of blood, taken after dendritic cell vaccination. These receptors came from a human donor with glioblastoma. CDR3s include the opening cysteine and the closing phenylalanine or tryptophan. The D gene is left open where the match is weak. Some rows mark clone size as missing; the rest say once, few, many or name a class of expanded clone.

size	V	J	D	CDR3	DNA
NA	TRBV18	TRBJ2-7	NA	CASSPRGSGPRDNEQYF	TGTGCCAGCTCACCACGGGGGAGCGGGCCACGCGATAACGAGCAGTACTTC
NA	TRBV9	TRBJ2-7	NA	CASSVGGQSYEQYF	TGTGCCAGCAGCGTCGGGGGTCAGTCCTACGAGCAGTACTTC
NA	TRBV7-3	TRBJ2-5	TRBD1	CASSPRTGGTQYF	TGTGCCAGCAGCCCGAGGACAGGGGGGACCCAGTACTTC
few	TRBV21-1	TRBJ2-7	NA	CASSKCSGVLEQYF	TGTGCCAGCAGCAAATGTAGCGGGGTGCTCGAGCAGTACTTC
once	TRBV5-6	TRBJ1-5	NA	CASSFSGVRENQPQHF	TGTGCCAGCAGCTTTTCAGGGGTAAGGGAGAATCAGCCCCAGCATTTT
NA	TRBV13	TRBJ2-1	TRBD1	CASSYRDRGFNEQFF	TGTGCCAGCAGCTACCGGGACAGGGGATTCAATGAGCAGTTCTTC
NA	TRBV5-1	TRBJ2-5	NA	CASSIGLRQETQYF	TGCGCCAGCAGCATAGGACTGCGCCAAGAGACTCAGTACTTC
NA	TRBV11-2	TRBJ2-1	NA	CASSPTQGRGTYNEQFF	TGTGCCAGCAGCCCCACCCAGGGCAGGGGAACCTACAATGAGCAGTTCTTC
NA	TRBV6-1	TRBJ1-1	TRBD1	CASSEYGGQGTEAFF	TGTGCCAGCAGTGAATATGGTGGACAGGGGACTGAAGCTTTCTTT
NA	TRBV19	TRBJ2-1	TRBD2	CASSIDPGRDEQFF	TGTGCCAGTAGTATAGATCCAGGGAGGGATGAGCAGTTCTTC
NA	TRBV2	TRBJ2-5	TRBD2	CASIRLAVQETQYF	TGTGCCAGCATTAGACTAGCGGTACAAGAGACCCAGTACTTC
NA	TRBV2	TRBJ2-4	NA	CARHGDTKRNIQYF	TGTGCCAGACACGGGGACACCAAGAGGAACATTCAGTACTTC
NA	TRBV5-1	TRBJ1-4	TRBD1	CASSSKTGTGEGEKLFF	TGCGCCAGCAGCTCCAAAACCGGGACAGGGGAGGGTGAAAAACTGTTTTTT
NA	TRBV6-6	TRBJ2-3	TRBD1	CASITGQGGTDTQYF	TGTGCCAGCATTACGGGACAGGGGGGCACAGATACGCAGTATTTT
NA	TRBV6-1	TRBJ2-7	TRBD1	CASSGGSGQAYYEQYF	TGTGCCAGCAGTGGGGGATCAGGACAGGCTTACTACGAGCAGTACTTC
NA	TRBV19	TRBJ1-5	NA	CASSIAFDWNSNQPQHF	TGTGCCAGTAGTATTGCATTCGACTGGAATAGCAATCAGCCCCAGCATTTT
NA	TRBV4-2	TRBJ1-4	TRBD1	CASSPTRGPANEKLFF	TGTGCCAGCAGTCCGACAAGGGGGCCGGCTAATGAAAAACTGTTTTTT
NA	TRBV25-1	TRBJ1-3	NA	CASSAYTGTGNTIYF	TGTGCCAGCAGTGCTTACACAGGGACTGGAAACACCATATATTTT
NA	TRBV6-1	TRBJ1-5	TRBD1	CASSEIPKGQGATRCYQPQHF	TGTGCCAGCAGTGAAATACCCAAAGGACAGGGAGCCACTCGGTGTTATCAGCCCCAGCATTTT
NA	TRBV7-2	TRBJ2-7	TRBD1	CASSPGTGGYEQYF	TGTGCCAGCAGCCCAGGGACAGGGGGCTACGAGCAGTACTTC
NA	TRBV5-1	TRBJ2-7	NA	CASSTDMGFYEQYF	TGCGCCAGCAGCACGGACATGGGCTTCTACGAGCAGTACTTC
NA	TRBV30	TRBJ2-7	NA	CAWTVSSYEQYF	TGTGCCTGGACGGTGAGCTCCTACGAGCAGTACTTC
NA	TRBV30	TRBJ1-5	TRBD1	CAWSYDRGNQPQHF	TGTGCCTGGAGTTACGACAGGGGCAATCAGCCCCAGCATTTT
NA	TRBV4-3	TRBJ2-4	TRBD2	CASSQAYGGAHIQYF	TGCGCCAGCAGCCAAGCTTACGGGGGGGCCCACATTCAGTACTTC
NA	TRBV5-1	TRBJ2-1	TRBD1	CASSPRDRGSYEQFF	TGCGCCAGCAGTCCCCGGGACAGGGGGTCCTATGAGCAGTTCTTC
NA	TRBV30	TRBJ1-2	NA	CAWSVRTNYGYTF	TGTGCCTGGAGTGTTCGAACAAACTATGGCTACACCTTC
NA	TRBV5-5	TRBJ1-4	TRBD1	CASSEQGTINEKLFF	TGTGCCAGCAGCGAACAGGGGACAATTAATGAAAAACTGTTTTTT
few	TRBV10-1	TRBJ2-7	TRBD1	CALINPGQGTYEQYF	TGCGCCTTGATTAACCCGGGACAGGGAACCTACGAGCAGTACTTC
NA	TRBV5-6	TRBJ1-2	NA	CASSVRGGLGYTF	TGTGCCAGCAGCGTCCGGGGAGGGTTAGGCTACACCTTC
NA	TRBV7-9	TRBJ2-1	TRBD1	CASSARDSPYNEQFF	TGTGCCAGCAGCGCAAGGGACAGTCCCTACAATGAGCAGTTCTTC